This T cell receptor (beta chain) is drawn from a study of OX40 agonist ivuxolimab in advanced cancers. General notes on the study: The costimulatory receptor OX40 (CD134) was targeted by ivuxolimab, a fully human IgG2 agonistic monoclonal antibody. Prior anti-PD-1, anti-PD-L1 or anti-CTLA-4 therapy was permitted, and checkpoint inhibitors had been received by roughly 40% of dose-escalation patients. Of the roughly 51 patients in dose escalation, about 20 had hepatocellular carcinoma, about 15 had melanoma, 9 had renal cell carcinoma and 9 had head and neck cancer. In the dose-escalation cohort, 82.7% of patients were male, and the mean age was approximately 60 years, with a range of roughly 23 to 85. Intravenous ivuxolimab was administered to patients every 2 weeks at six dose levels: 0.01, 0.1, 0.3, 1.5, 3 and 10 mg/kg. The monotherapy dose-escalation portion (N ≈ 50 patients) of the phase I ivuxolimab trial is reported in the paper. Peripheral TCRbeta sequencing was intended to test whether TCR sequence diversity was altered and clonal T-cell expansion was caused by ivuxolimab. Partial responses occurred in three dose-escalation patients, of whom one had hepatocellular carcinoma and two had cutaneous melanoma.

To sequence the TCRbeta CDR3 region, genomic DNA was isolated from the sorted cells. TCRbeta CDR3 regions were sequenced using the immunoSEQ Assay. Drawn from immuneACCESS, this table holds only the in-frame rearrangements with V and J called that TCRdb kept. Clones are partly lost; checked studies trace under half to an unresolved V gene and leave the rest unexplained. The sample table records about 60,000 clones; about nine tenths of these occur just once. The ten largest clonotypes hold 0.85% to 1.4% of the sample. The trial excluded patients who had a history of autoimmune disease or who were on systemic immunosuppression. In every dose cohort, peripheral blood was drawn for TCR sequencing at baseline, cycle 4 day 1, and cycle 7 day 1. Samples were obtained from an open-label, multicenter, first-in-human phase I dose-escalation trial of ivuxolimab. Adults with locally advanced or metastatic melanoma, renal cell carcinoma, hepatocellular carcinoma or head and neck squamous cell carcinoma were enrolled in the trial. Before TCR sequencing, CD4+ and CD8+ T cells were separately sorted from peripheral blood.

General conclusions and limits of the study: On average, CD8+ T cells showed more expanded clones than CD4+ T cells after ivuxolimab. Clonal expansion of both CD4+ and CD8+ blood T cells was observed from baseline to week 6 at doses 0.1 to 3.0 mg/kg. Partial responders in the 0.1-3.0 mg/kg groups had among the lowest normalized peripheral clonal expansion, especially among CD8+ T cells. Which antigens the clonally expanded peripheral T cells were specific for was not determined. Low levels of normalized T-cell clonal expansion were also seen in some patients who did not respond.

For this clone: Its antigen remains unidentified. No much larger clonotype is one base removed from it; base qualities were not supplied.

The CDR3 spans 15 residues, from the cysteine through the phenylalanine. The only DNA kept is the CDR3, 45 bases in frame from the first base. The germline V gene yields SGHDT for CDR1 and YYEEEE for CDR2. Relative to germline, V is missing 5 bases and J is missing 1 base, with 6 bases of the junction outside any gene match. The clonotype originates from an adult with an advanced solid tumor such as melanoma, head and neck, liver or kidney cancer. The chain uses TRBV5-6 and TRBJ2-5; TRBD1 lines up with 9 middle nucleotides. Sequenced material: CD4+ or CD8+ T cells sorted from blood, taken in a trial of the OX40 agonist ivuxolimab. Read as DNA, the sequence is TGTGCCAGCAGTGACAGGGGGGGTACCCAAGAGACCCAGTACTTC. This is translated as CASSDRGGTQETQYF.